The subject of this entry is one TCR beta chain. Authors' methods: The authors estimated nucleated cell counts from reference gene primer amplification. Sequencing used immunoSEQ multiplex PCR; TCRdb keeps in-frame clones, though not all of them. The V and J calls and clone size were taken over from that table, and D and trimming were inferred from the DNA. The sample contains over 100,000 clones, approximately 74% of which appear only once. The CDR3 covers 15 residues. The V gene's germline CDR1 is SGHAT and CDR2 FQNNGV. The trim removed 4 bases at V and 7 bases at J, leaving 9 bases unmatched. This entry is derived from a study of blood T cell repertoires in COVID-19. At the level of the study: Samples taken during acute and convalescent COVID-19 were collected in the United States, Italy and Spain. From T cells, B-cell-depleted T cells, or PBMCs came the material, which was cDNA or gDNA.

The V call is TRBV11-2, the J call TRBJ2-2, with TRBD2 matching 7 bases. The sequence came from a woman in her sixties or seventies with acute or convalescent COVID-19. What was sequenced was peripheral blood. CDR3: CASSYRTRRDGELFF. DNA of the CDR3: TGTGCCAGCAGCTACCGGACTAGACGGGACGGGGAGCTGTTTTTT. The full variable domain, completed using reference TRBV11-2 and TRBJ2-2, is EAGVAQSPRYKIIEKRQSVAFWCNPISGHATLYWYQQILGQGPKLLIQFQNNGVVDDSQLPKDRFSAERLKGVDSTLKIQPAKLEDSAVYLCASSYRTRRDGELFFGEGSRLTVL.